The entry below gives a single T cell receptor (beta chain) sequence along with its context. This CDR3 contains 15 residues. Unmatched junction bases numbered 10, after V lost 3 bases and J lost 6 bases. Per the germline V gene, CDR1 is MNHNS and CDR2 is SASEGT. The data belong to a study of OX40 agonist ivuxolimab in advanced cancers. At the level of the study: Ivuxolimab, an antibody that agonizes OX40 (CD134), was administered to the patients. Hepatocellular carcinoma, melanoma, renal cell or head and neck cancer was diagnosed in the dose-escalation patients. At roughly 83% male, the cohort had a mean age of about 60 years, ranging from about 23 to 80. In three patients, partial responses were observed, one with hepatocellular carcinoma and two with cutaneous melanoma.

Using immunoSEQ multiplex PCR, the repertoire was profiled, and TCRdb retains in-frame clones only, with some absent. This table holds approximately 80,000 clones, around 90% found once. The sample consisted of CD4+ or CD8+ T cells sorted from blood, taken in a trial of the OX40 agonist ivuxolimab. The chain employs TRBV6-1 and TRBJ1-2; 7 bases map to TRBD1. The source is an adult with an advanced solid tumor such as melanoma, head and neck, liver or kidney cancer. This CDR3 reads CASSEVDRMGDGYTF. Here the CDR3 DNA reads TGTGCCAGCAGTGAGGTGGACAGGATGGGGGATGGCTACACCTTC.